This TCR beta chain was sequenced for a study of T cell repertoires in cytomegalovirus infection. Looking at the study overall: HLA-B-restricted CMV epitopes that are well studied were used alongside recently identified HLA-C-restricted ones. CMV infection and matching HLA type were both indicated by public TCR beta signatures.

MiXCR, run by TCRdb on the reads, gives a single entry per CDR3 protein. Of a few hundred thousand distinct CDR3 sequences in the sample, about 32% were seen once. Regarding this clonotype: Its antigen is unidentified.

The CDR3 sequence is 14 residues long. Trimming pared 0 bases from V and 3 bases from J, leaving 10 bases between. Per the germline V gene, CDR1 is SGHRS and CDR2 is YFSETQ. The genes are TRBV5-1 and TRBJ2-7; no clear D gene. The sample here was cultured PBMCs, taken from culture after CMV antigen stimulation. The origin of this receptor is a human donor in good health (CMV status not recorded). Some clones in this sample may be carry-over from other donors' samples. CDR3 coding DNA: TGCGCCAGCAGCTTGGCCTCTTTTAGCTACGAGCAGTACTTC. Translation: CASSLASFSYEQYF.